A single sample gave rise to the 30 T cell receptor beta chains below, sequenced in a study of T-cell reconstitution after alpha-beta-depleted transplantation in children. Preparing the TCRbeta library involved the use of unique molecular identifiers. MiXCR, applied by TCRdb to the PCR reads, yields one record per CDR3 protein. This table holds fewer than 700,000 distinct CDR3 sequences, 10% to 15% found once. The sample was PBMCs, mostly from graft donor cells, taken 360 days after TCRalphabeta/CD19-depleted stem cell transplant. These receptor sequences come from a male patient aged 10 to 17 who had a stem cell transplant for acute myeloid leukemia, so the T cells may come from the graft donor.

The chain links TRBV28 to TRBJ2-7; tentatively, D is TRBD1 (6 bases). CDR3 length: 15 residues. V was clipped by 1 base and J by 1 base, with 11 bases between them. CDR1 is MDHEN and CDR2 is SYDVKM in the germline V gene. The CDR3 DNA reads TGTGCCAGCAGTTTATTCGCAGGGGCTTCCTACGAGCAGTACTTC. This translates into CASSLFAGASYEQYF.

The chain recombines TRBV24-1 with TRBJ2-5, with 8 nucleotides matching TRBD1. The CDR3 covers 15 residues. From germline, CDR1 is KGHDR and CDR2 SFDVKD. Trimming took 2 bases from V and 5 from J; bases not matched to a gene: 6. This CDR3 reads CATSDSGTGRETQYF. The CDR3 DNA reads TGTGCCACCAGTGATTCCGGGACAGGCAGGGAGACCCAGTACTTC.

This clonotype was recorded a few times. This sequence joins TRBV29-1 and TRBJ2-2, with TRBD2 as a possible D gene (5 bases). From germline, CDR1 is SQVTM and CDR2 ANQGSEA. This CDR3 spans 16 amino acids. V lost 4 bases to trimming and J lost 4 bases, with 19 bases between them. This CDR3 reads CSVVVSALGGTGELFF. The CDR3, as DNA: TGCAGCGTTGTAGTTAGCGCTCTAGGTGGCACCGGGGAGCTGTTTTTT.

The gene calls are TRBV7-2 and TRBJ2-1, with 10 bases aligning to TRBD2. Germline values: CDR1 SGHTA, CDR2 FQGNSA. J lost 7 bases, V lost 1 base, and 10 bases had no gene match. The CDR3 is 17 residues long. This CDR3 reads CASSLVPSGRAPNEQFF. The DNA for the CDR3 is TGTGCCAGCAGCTTAGTCCCAAGCGGGAGGGCTCCTAATGAGCAGTTCTTC.

The genes are TRBV11-3 and TRBJ2-3, with a possible D match to TRBD1 (5 bases). Trimming shortened V by 4 bases and J by 0 bases, and 11 bases separated the two germline ends. This CDR3 spans 15 amino acids. Germline CDR1 reads SGHNT; CDR2 reads YENEEA. CDR3 DNA: TGTGCCAGCAGCTCGAGGACACAAAGCACAGATACGCAGTATTTT. Its translation: CASSSRTQSTDTQYF.

This clonotype was detected ten times or more. V and J are TRBV29-1 and TRBJ2-1; D is possibly TRBD1 (6 bases). Germline CDR1 and CDR2: SQVTM and ANQGSEA. The CDR3 consists of 13 residues. Trimming removed 5 bases at V and 3 bases at J, with 11 bases between. The CDR3 nucleotides are TGCAGCGTTAGGGGGAGACACTACAATGAGCAGTTCTTC. It codes for CSVRGRHYNEQFF.

This clonotype was observed a handful of times. This chain uses TRBV6-5 with TRBJ2-7; 9 bases map to TRBD1. Trimming took 5 bases from V and 7 from J; bases not matched to a gene: 6. The V gene's germline CDR1 is MNHEY and CDR2 SVGAGI. The CDR3 is 13 residues long. CDR3: CASSRWTGEEQYF. The CDR3 nucleotides read TGTGCCAGCAGTAGGTGGACAGGGGAAGAGCAGTACTTC.

The chain is built from TRBV20-1 and TRBJ1-5; D perhaps matches TRBD1 (5 bases). Germline V gives CDR1 DFQATT, CDR2 SNEGSKA (reference sequence). The CDR3 is 18 residues long. Trimming pared 1 base from V and 0 bases from J, leaving 19 bases between. The chain's CDR3 is CSARGGAGILYSNQPQHF. In DNA form, the CDR3 reads TGCAGTGCTAGAGGTGGGGCCGGGATACTATATAGCAATCAGCCCCAGCATTTT.

V usage is TRBV9 and J usage is TRBJ2-3; D is undetermined. Trimming removed 3 bases from V and 3 bases from J, with 8 bases in between. This CDR3 is built from 13 residues. Germline CDR1 SGDLS, CDR2 YYNGEE. The CDR3 nucleotides read TGTGCCAGCAGCGGCCCTCTGACAGATACGCAGTATTTT. The encoded protein is CASSGPLTDTQYF.

The chain carries TRBV28 and TRBJ2-3; D is uncertain. Looked up from germline, CDR1 is MDHEN and CDR2 is SYDVKM. Trimming cost V 6 bases and J 1 base, with 17 bases left between them. CDR3 length: 16 amino acids. In DNA form, the CDR3 reads TGTGCCAGCAGCTCCGACCACCGATTGGGCACAGATACGCAGTATTTT. Amino acid sequence: CASSSDHRLGTDTQYF.

This clonotype was counted only a few times. The V call is TRBV5-4, the J call TRBJ2-1; 8 bases match TRBD1. CDR3 length: 15 amino acids. J was trimmed by 7 bases and V by 6 bases; bases with no gene match: 12. The germline V gene has CDR1 SGHNT and CDR2 YYREEE (reference sequence). The CDR3 loop reads CASTTRGRNGNEQFF. DNA of the CDR3: TGTGCCAGCACCACCAGGGGGCGGAATGGGAATGAGCAGTTCTTC.

There are a few counts of this clonotype. The chain uses TRBV18 and TRBJ1-2; unclear D gene. Trimming stripped 4 bases from V and 7 bases from J, with 22 bases between. Germline CDR1 and CDR2: KGHSH and LQKENI. The length of the CDR3 is 16 residues. The CDR3 loop reads CASSRPPGNVAVGYTF. The DNA for the CDR3 is TGTGCCAGCTCACGACCCCCGGGAAATGTGGCTGTTGGCTACACCTTC.

CDR3 region: CASSLEGDGTEAFF. The CDR3 nucleotides are TGTGCCAGCAGCTTAGAGGGGGACGGGACTGAAGCTTTCTTT. The chain has TRBV7-6 and TRBJ1-1; possibly TRBD1 for D (6 bases). The germline gives CDR1 SGHVS, CDR2 FNYEAQ. Trimming took off 1 base at V and 5 bases at J, with 11 bases between the two ends. CDR3 size: 14 residues.

This chain links TRBV3-1 with TRBJ2-7; no firm D call. The V end lost 4 bases, the J end lost 2 bases, and 15 bases lay between the germline ends. The CDR3 runs 15 residues. Germline V gene lookup returns CDR1 LGHDT and CDR2 YNNKEL (reference sequence). The DNA of the CDR3 is TGTGCCAGCAGCCCCCGGACCGCTTGGGCCTACGAGCAGTACTTC. Amino acids: CASSPRTAWAYEQYF.

This clonotype has a handful of counts. The rearrangement links TRBV12-3 or TRBV12-4 to TRBJ2-7; D is undetermined. The CDR3 totals 15 residues. The V and J ends lost 7 bases and 4 bases respectively, with 20 bases between them. This chain's CDR3 is CASTYRTGSSYEQYF. The CDR3 DNA reads as TGTGCCAGCACGTACCGCACCGGTAGTAGTTACGAGCAGTACTTC.

This clonotype was counted a few times. The chain uses TRBV7-9 and TRBJ2-7; no clear D gene. The ends were cut back, 3 bases at V and 3 bases at J, with 12 bases in the middle. Germline V gene sequence: CDR1 SEHNR, CDR2 FQNEAQ (reference sequence). This CDR3 region has 14 residues. The chain's CDR3 is CASSLDLGFYEQYF. In nucleotides, the CDR3 is TGTGCCAGCAGCTTGGATCTGGGGTTCTACGAGCAGTACTTC.

This chain uses TRBV29-1 with TRBJ1-1, with D hard to call. The V gene's germline CDR1 is SQVTM and CDR2 ANQGSEA. The CDR3 length is 13 residues. Between the trimmed V and J ends, which lost 7 bases and 8 bases, there was a span of 20 bases. CDR3 nucleotide sequence: TGCAGCGGCCGAGGTCGACTGGCCGGAGAAGCTTTCTTT. It specifies CSGRGRLAGEAFF.

In its sample, this clonotype was seen a few times. V gene TRBV2 combines with J gene TRBJ2-5, with 10 bases aligning to TRBD2. Germline CDR1 reads SNHLY; CDR2 reads FYNNEI. The junction had 3 bases not matched to a gene; V was cut back by 6 bases and J by 2 bases. The CDR3 is 14 amino acids. The CDR3 nucleotides read TGTGCCAGCAGAGAACTAGCGGGACAAGAGACCCAGTACTTC. Its translation is CASRELAGQETQYF.

The V call is TRBV20-1, the J call TRBJ2-5, with D hard to call. CDR3 length: 12 amino acids. CDR1 and CDR2 (germline): DFQATT, SNEGSKA (reference sequence). Trimming pared 3 bases from V and 2 bases from J, leaving 7 bases between. The CDR3 nucleotides are TGCAGTGCTAGGAGGCAGCAAGAGACCCAGTACTTC. As protein: CSARRQQETQYF.

Comments on this clonotype: A read error may account for a junction end that differs from germline. The rearrangement links TRBV5-1 to TRBJ2-6, with D unclear. This CDR3 is built from 17 residues. Looked up from germline, CDR1 is SGHRS and CDR2 is YFSETQ. DNA of the CDR3: TGCGCCAGCAGTTTGGGGAACAGTGCTTCTGGGGCCAACGTCCTGACTTTC. The encoded protein is CASSLGNSASGANVLTF.

This clonotype was seen many times. The J gene is TRBJ2-7, the V gene TRBV4-3; D not certain. Germline CDR1 is LGHNA and CDR2 is YSLEER. V lost 2 bases and J 6 bases, leaving 14 bases between the germline ends. The CDR3 consists of 14 residues. The CDR3 DNA sequence: TGCGCCAGCAGCCAAAGTCTCAGGCTTCCCGAGCAGTACTTC. Protein product: CASSQSLRLPEQYF.

This clonotype was recorded at least ten times. The chain is built from TRBV11-2 and TRBJ2-1; 10 nucleotides line up with TRBD2. There are 16 residues in the CDR3. V shed 4 bases and J 4 bases; nucleotides not matched to a gene: 7. Looked up from germline, CDR1 is SGHAT and CDR2 is FQNNGV. The CDR3 sequence is CASSSPGLAVYNEQFF. The CDR3 region has the DNA TGTGCCAGCAGCTCCCCCGGACTAGCGGTATACAATGAGCAGTTCTTC.

The chain combines TRBV10-3 with TRBJ2-1, with D tentatively TRBD1 or TRBD2 (5 bases each). This CDR3 region has 14 residues. The V end lost 4 bases, the J end lost 8 bases, and 15 bases lay between the germline ends. Germline V gives CDR1 ENHRY, CDR2 SYGVKD. CDR3 sequence reads: CAISGDRLRHEQFF. CDR3 nucleotides: TGTGCCATCAGTGGGGACCGTCTTAGACATGAGCAGTTCTTC.

This clonotype has more than one count but fewer than ten. The V and J genes are TRBV28 and TRBJ1-3; 9 nucleotides line up with TRBD1. With 7 bases clipped from V and 3 bases from J, the junction kept 7 bases outside the gene matches. From germline, CDR1 is MDHEN and CDR2 SYDVKM. This CDR3 region has 15 residues. The CDR3 DNA sequence: TGTGCCAGCAACCCACAGGGGGCGCATGGAAACACCATATATTTT. Translating it yields CASNPQGAHGNTIYF.

This chain links TRBV20-1 with TRBJ2-1; weak D call: TRBD2 (6 bases). The germline gives CDR1 DFQATT, CDR2 SNEGSKA (reference sequence). Trimming left V 3 bases short and J 0 bases short, with 15 bases between. The CDR3 is 16 amino acids. In DNA, the CDR3 is TGCAGTGCTAGGGCCGAAGGGAGGAGCTCCTACAATGAGCAGTTCTTC. Its protein product is CSARAEGRSSYNEQFF.

This clonotype came up many times. This chain joins TRBV20-1 and TRBJ2-3; D could derive from TRBD1 or TRBD2 (5 bases each). Between the trimmed V and J ends, which lost 0 bases and 8 bases, there was a span of 15 bases. The CDR3 length is 14 residues. Per the germline V gene, CDR1 is DFQATT and CDR2 is SNEGSKA (reference sequence). The CDR3: CSARDFREGSTQYF. The CDR3 region has the DNA TGCAGTGCTAGAGATTTTCGAGAGGGGAGTACGCAGTATTTT.

The table lists this clonotype with many counts. The V call is TRBV7-3, the J call TRBJ2-5, with 9 bases aligning to TRBD1. Germline trimming cut 3 bases from V and 0 bases from J; bases unmatched to any gene: 2. The CDR3 has 15 amino acids. Germline V gives CDR1 SGHTA, CDR2 FQGTGA. The CDR3 DNA reads as TGTGCCAGCAGCTTGGGGGACAGGGACCAAGAGACCCAGTACTTC. It codes for CASSLGDRDQETQYF.

The chain recombines TRBV30 with TRBJ2-7, with D perhaps TRBD1 (5 bases). The CDR3 is made up of 13 amino acids. Germline lookup yields CDR1 GTSNPN and CDR2 SVGIG (reference sequence). Trimming pared 4 bases from V and 2 bases from J, leaving 12 bases between. The CDR3 coding sequence is TGTGCCTGGATGGGCAGGGTGACCTACGAGCAGTACTTC. As protein: CAWMGRVTYEQYF.

In its sample, this clonotype was seen many times. The chain uses TRBV11-2 and TRBJ2-3; no firm D call. CDR3 length equals 15 residues. Trimming cost V 5 bases and J 1 base, with 13 bases left between them. Germline CDR1 reads SGHAT; CDR2 reads FQNNGV. The DNA for the CDR3 is TGTGCCAGCAGCATCGGACGCTGGGGCACAGATACGCAGTATTTT. Protein sequence: CASSIGRWGTDTQYF.

This sequence joins TRBV24-1 and TRBJ1-5; D gene unclear. The germline V gene has CDR1 KGHDR and CDR2 SFDVKD. V lost 5 bases to trimming and J lost 3 bases, with 10 bases between them. The CDR3 runs to 14 residues. The CDR3, as DNA: TGTGCCACCAGTGGTGGGCAGCTCAATCAGCCCCAGCATTTT. It yields the protein CATSGGQLNQPQHF.